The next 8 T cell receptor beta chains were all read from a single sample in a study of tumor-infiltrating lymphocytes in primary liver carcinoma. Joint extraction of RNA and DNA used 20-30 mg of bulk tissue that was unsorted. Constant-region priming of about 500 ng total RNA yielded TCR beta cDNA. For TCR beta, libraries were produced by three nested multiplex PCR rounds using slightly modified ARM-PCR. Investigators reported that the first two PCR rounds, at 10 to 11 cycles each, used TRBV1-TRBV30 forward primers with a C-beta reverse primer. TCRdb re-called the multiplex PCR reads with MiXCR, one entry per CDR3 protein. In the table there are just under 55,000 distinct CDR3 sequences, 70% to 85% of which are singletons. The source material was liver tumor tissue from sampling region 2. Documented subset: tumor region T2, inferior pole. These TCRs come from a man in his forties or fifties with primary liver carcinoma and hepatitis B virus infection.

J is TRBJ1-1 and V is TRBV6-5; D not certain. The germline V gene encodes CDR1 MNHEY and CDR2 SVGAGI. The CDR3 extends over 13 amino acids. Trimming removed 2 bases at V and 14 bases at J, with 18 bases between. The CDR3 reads CASSYRENNETFF. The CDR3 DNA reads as TGTGCCAGCAGTTACAGGGAGAACAATGAAACCTTCTTT.

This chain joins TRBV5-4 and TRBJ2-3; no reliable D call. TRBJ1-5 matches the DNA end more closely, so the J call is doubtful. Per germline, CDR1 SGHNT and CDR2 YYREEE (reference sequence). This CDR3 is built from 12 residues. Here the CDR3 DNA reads TGTGCCAGCAGCTCGCCCTTAGATACGCAGCATTTT. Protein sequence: CASSSPLDTQHF.

CDR3 sequence reads: CSGGDRGLTDTLYF. In DNA, the CDR3 is TGCAGCGGAGGGGACAGGGGGCTCACAGATACACTGTATTTT. This chain links TRBV29-1 with TRBJ2-3; 12 nucleotides line up with TRBD1. CDR1 SQVTM and CDR2 ANQGSEA come from the germline V gene. This CDR3 is 14 amino acids long. V lost 7 bases to trimming and J lost 14 bases; unmatched junction nucleotides: 16.

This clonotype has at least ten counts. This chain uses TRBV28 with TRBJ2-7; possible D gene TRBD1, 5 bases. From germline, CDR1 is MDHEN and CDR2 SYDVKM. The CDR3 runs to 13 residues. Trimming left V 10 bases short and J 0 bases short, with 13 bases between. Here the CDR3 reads CAKATVPSYEQYF. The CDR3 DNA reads TGTGCCAAGGCGACAGTTCCCTCCTACGAGCAGTACTTC.

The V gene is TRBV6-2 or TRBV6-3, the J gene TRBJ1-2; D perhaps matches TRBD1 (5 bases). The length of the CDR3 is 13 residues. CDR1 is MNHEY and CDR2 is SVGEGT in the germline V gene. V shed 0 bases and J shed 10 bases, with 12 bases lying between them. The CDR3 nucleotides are TGTGCCAGCAGTTACTCTGTACAGGTAGACTACACCTTC. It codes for CASSYSVQVDYTF.

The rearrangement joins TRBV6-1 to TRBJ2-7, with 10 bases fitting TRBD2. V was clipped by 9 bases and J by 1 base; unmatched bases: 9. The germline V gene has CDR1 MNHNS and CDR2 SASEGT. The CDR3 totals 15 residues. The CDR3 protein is CASLPLAGASYEQYF. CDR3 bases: TGTGCCAGTTTACCGCTAGCGGGAGCGTCCTACGAGCAGTACTTC.

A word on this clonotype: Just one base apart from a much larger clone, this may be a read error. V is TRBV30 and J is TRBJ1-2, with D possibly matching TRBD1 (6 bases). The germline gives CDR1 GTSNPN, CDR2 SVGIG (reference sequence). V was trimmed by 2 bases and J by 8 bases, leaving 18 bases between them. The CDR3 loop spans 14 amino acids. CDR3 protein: CAWSRGGRPEGYTF. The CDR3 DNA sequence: TGTGCCTGGAGTAGGGGGGGCCGCCCTGAAGGCTACACCTTC.

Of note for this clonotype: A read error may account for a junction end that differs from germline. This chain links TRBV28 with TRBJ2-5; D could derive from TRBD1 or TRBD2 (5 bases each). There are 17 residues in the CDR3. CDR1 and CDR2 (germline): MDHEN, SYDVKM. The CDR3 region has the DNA TGTGCCAGCATTTTATACCCAGAGGGACCGACCCAAGAGACCCAGTACTTC. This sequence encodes CASILYPEGPTQETQYF.